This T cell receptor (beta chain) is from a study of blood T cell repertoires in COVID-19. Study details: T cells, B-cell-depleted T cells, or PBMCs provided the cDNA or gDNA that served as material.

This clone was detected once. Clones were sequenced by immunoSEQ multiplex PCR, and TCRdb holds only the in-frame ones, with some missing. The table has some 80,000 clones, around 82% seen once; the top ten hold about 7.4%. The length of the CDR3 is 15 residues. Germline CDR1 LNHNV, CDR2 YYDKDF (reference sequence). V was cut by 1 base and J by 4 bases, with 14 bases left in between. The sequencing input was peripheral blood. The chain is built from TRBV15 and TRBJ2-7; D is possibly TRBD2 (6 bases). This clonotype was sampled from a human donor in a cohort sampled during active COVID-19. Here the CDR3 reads CATSRGGGFNYEQYF. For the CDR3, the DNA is TGTGCCACCAGCAGAGGGGGAGGCTTTAATTACGAGCAGTACTTC.